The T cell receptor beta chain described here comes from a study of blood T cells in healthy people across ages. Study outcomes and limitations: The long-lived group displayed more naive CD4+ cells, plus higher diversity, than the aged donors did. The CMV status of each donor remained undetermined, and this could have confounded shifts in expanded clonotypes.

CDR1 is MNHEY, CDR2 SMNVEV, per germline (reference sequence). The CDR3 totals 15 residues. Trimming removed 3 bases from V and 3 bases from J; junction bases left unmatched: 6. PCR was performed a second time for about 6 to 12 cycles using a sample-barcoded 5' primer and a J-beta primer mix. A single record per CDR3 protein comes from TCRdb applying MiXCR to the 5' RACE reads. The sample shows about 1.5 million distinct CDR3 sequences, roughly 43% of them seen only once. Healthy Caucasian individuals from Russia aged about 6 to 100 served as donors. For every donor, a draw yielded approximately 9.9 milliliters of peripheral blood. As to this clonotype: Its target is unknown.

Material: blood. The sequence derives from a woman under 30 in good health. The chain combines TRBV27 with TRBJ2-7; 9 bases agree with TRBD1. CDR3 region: CASSFGGTGIYEQYF. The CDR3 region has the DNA TGTGCCAGCAGTTTTGGTGGGACAGGGATCTACGAGCAGTACTTC.